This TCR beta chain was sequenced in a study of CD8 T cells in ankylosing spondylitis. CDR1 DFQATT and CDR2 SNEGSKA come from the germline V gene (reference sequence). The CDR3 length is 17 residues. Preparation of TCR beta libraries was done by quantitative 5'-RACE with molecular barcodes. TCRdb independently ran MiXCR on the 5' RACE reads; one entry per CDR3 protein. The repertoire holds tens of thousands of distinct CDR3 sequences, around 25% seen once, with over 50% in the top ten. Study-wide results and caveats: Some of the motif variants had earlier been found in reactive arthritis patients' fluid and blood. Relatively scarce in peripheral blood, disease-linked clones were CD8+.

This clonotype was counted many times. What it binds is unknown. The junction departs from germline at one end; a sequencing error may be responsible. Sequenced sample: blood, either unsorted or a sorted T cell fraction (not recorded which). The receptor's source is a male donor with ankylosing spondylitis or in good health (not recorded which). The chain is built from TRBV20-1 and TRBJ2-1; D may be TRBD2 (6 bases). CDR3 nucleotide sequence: TGTAGTGCTAGAGACCAGGAGGGTAGGAGCTCCTACAATGAGCAGTTCTTC. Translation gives CSARDQEGRSSYNEQFF.